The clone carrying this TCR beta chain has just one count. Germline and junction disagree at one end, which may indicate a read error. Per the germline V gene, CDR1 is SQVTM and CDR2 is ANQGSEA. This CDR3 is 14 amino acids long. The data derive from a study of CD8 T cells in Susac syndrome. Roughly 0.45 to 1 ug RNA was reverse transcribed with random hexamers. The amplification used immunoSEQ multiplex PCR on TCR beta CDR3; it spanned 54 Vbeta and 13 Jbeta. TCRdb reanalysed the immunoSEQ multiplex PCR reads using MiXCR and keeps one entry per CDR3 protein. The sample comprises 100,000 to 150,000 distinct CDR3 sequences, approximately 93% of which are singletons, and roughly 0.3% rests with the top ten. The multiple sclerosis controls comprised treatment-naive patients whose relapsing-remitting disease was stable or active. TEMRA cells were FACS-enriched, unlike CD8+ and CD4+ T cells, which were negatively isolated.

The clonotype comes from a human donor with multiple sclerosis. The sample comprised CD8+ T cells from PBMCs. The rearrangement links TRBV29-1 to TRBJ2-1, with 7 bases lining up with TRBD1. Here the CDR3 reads CSVEGTEHFEIGFF. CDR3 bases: TGCAGCGTCGAAGGGACAGAACACTTTGAAATAGGGTTCTTC.